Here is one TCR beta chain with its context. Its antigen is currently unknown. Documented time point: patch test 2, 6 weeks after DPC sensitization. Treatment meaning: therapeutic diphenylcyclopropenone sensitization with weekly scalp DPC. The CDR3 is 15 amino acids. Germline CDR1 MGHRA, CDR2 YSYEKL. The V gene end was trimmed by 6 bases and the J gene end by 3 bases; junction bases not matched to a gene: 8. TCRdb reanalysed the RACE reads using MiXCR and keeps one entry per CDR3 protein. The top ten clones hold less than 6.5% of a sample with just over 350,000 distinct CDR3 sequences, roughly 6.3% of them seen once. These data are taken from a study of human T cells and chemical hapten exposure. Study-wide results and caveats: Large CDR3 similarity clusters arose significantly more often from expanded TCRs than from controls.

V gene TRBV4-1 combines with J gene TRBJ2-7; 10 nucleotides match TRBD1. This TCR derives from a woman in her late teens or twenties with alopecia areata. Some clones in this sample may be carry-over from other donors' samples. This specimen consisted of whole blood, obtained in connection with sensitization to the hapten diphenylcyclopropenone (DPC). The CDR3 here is CASREGQGFNYEQYF. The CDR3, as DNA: TGCGCCAGCAGAGAGGGACAGGGGTTTAACTACGAGCAGTACTTC.